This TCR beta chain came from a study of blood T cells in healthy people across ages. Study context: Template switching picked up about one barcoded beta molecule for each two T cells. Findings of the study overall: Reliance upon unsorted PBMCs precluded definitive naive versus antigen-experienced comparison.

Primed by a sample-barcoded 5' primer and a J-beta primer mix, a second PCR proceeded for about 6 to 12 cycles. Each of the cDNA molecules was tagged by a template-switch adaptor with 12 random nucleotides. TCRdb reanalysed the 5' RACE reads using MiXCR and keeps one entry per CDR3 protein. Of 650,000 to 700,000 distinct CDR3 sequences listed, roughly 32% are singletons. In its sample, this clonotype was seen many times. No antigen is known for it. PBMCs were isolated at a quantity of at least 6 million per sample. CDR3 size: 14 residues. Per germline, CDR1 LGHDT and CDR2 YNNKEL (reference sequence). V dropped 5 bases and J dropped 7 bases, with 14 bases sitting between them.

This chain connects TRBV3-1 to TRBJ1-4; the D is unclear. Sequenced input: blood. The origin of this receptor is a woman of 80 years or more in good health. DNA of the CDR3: TGTGCCAGCAGCAAACTCGGGCTGGCTGAAAAACTGTTTTTT. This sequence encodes CASSKLGLAEKLFF.